These 16 T cell receptor beta chains originate from one sample sequenced in a study of blood T cell repertoires in COVID-19. The method was immunoSEQ multiplex PCR; TCRdb's version includes in-frame clones alone and lacks a portion of them. Found here are 70,000 to 80,000 clones, around nine tenths of them singletons; the top ten hold about 5.8%. The sequenced material came from peripheral blood. These receptors all come from a human donor in a cohort sampled during active COVID-19.

This chain links TRBV5-1 with TRBJ2-2, with TRBD2 matching 9 bases. V shed 1 base and J 6 bases; nucleotides not matched to a gene: 10. Per germline, CDR1 SGHRS and CDR2 YFSETQ. This CDR3 comprises 17 residues. CDR3 protein: CASSLRLGGGASGELFF. The CDR3 DNA is TGCGCCAGCAGCTTGCGGCTTGGCGGGGGGGCCTCCGGGGAGCTGTTTTTT.

The chain links TRBV4-2 to TRBJ1-6; D call uncertain. V was shortened by 0 bases and J by 4 bases, with 13 bases between the two germline ends. The CDR3 spans 17 residues. CDR1 is LGHNA and CDR2 is YNFKEQ in the germline V gene. This CDR3 is CASSQEVGSGYNSPLHF. CDR3 in DNA: TGTGCCAGCAGCCAAGAAGTGGGATCGGGGTATAATTCACCCCTCCACTTT.

The chain links TRBV7-9 to TRBJ2-1; 12 bases align to TRBD2. The CDR3 spans 15 residues. The V gene's germline CDR1 is SEHNR and CDR2 FQNEAQ (reference sequence). Unmatched junction bases numbered 8, after V lost 7 bases and J lost 7 bases. CDR3 residues: CASTILAGGPNEQFF. The CDR3 DNA follows: TGTGCCAGCACCATCCTAGCGGGGGGGCCGAATGAGCAGTTCTTC.

This clone was detected once. The gene calls are TRBV7-8 and TRBJ2-3; D is perhaps TRBD2 (5 bases). Trimming took off 0 bases at V and 7 bases at J, with 8 bases between the two ends. The CDR3 is 13 amino acids. From germline, CDR1 is SGHVS and CDR2 FQNEAQ. The CDR3 DNA sequence: TGTGCCAGCAGCTTAGCGCTAGCCCATACGCAGTATTTT. This codes for CASSLALAHTQYF.

This sequence joins TRBV30 and TRBJ1-5, with 12 bases that match TRBD1. CDR1 and CDR2 (germline): GTSNPN, SVGIG (reference sequence). CDR3 length: 13 residues. V shed 5 bases, J shed 7 bases, and the junction held 3 bases outside the gene matches. CDR3 region: CAWGGQGAQPQHF. DNA of the CDR3: TGTGCCTGGGGGGGACAGGGGGCCCAGCCCCAGCATTTT. The full variable domain, completed using reference TRBV30 and TRBJ1-5, is SQTIHQWPATLVQPVGSPLSLECTVEGTSNPNLYWYRQAAGRGLQLLFYSVGIGQISSEVPQNLSASRPQDRQFILSSKKLLLSDSGFYLCAWGGQGAQPQHFGDGTRLSIL.

V is TRBV9 and J is TRBJ1-6; perhaps TRBD1 as D (5 bases). Germline lookup yields CDR1 SGDLS and CDR2 YYNGEE. This CDR3 is 15 amino acids long. V was clipped by 3 bases and J by 6 bases, with 13 bases between them. The CDR3: CASSAGLVPNSPLHF. The CDR3 region has the DNA TGTGCCAGCAGCGCGGGACTAGTCCCTAATTCACCCCTCCACTTT.

The chain links TRBV7-2 to TRBJ2-7; D unclear. The CDR3 covers 14 residues. From germline, CDR1 is SGHTA and CDR2 FQGNSA. With 3 bases removed from V and 3 bases from J, the gap between germline ends came to 12 bases. CDR3 coding DNA: TGTGCCAGCAGCTTCCCATTATCGGGCTACGAGCAGTACTTC. This translates into CASSFPLSGYEQYF.

This rearrangement joins TRBV30 to TRBJ2-1; 11 nucleotides align to TRBD2. From germline, CDR1 is GTSNPN and CDR2 SVGIG (reference sequence). The junction had 5 bases not matched to a gene; V was cut back by 0 bases and J by 7 bases. CDR3 length: 15 amino acids. The CDR3 region is CAWSVLAGVLNEQFF. Written as DNA, the CDR3 is TGTGCCTGGAGTGTACTAGCGGGGGTTTTGAATGAGCAGTTCTTC.

The V and J genes are TRBV5-1 and TRBJ2-3; TRBD1 might be the D (5 bases). Deletions cut 0 bases from V and 11 bases from J, with 13 bases between. Germline CDR1 reads SGHRS; CDR2 reads YFSETQ. The CDR3 consists of 13 residues. DNA for the CDR3: TGCGCCAGCAGCTTGGTACGGCAGGGCGGGCAGTATTTT. Translating it yields CASSLVRQGGQYF.

The J gene is TRBJ2-1, the V gene TRBV5-8; perhaps TRBD1 as D (5 bases). The CDR3 loop spans 15 amino acids. Looked up from germline, CDR1 is SGHTS and CDR2 is YDEGEE. V was trimmed by 6 bases and J by 5 bases, leaving 18 bases between them. The CDR3, as DNA: TGTGCCAGCATCCCGCTGGGTCTGGGGCACAATGAGCAGTTCTTC. This gives the protein CASIPLGLGHNEQFF.

The genes are TRBV5-6 and TRBJ1-4; TRBD1 aligns across 7 bases. Germline loops: CDR1 SGHDT, CDR2 YYEEEE. The CDR3 has 15 amino acids. The J segment lost 4 bases and the V segment lost 0 bases, leaving 3 bases of the junction unmatched. The CDR3 sequence is CASSLAGQDNEKLFF. For the CDR3, the DNA is TGTGCCAGCAGCTTGGCCGGACAGGATAATGAAAAACTGTTTTTT.

The rearrangement joins TRBV5-1 to TRBJ2-5; 14 bases align to TRBD2. The CDR3 is made up of 17 amino acids. CDR1 is SGHRS and CDR2 is YFSETQ in the germline V gene. The ends lost 3 bases at V and 2 bases at J; junction bases unmatched: 6. CDR3: CASSSGLAGGLQETQYF. In DNA form, the CDR3 reads TGCGCCAGCAGCTCCGGACTAGCGGGGGGCTTACAAGAGACCCAGTACTTC.

V and J are TRBV7-2 and TRBJ2-7; possibly TRBD2 for D (7 bases). The V end was cut by 6 bases, the J end by 6 bases, with 18 bases between. This CDR3 has 14 amino acids. Germline CDR1 SGHTA, CDR2 FQGNSA. CDR3 bases: TGTGCCAGCAGACCTCGGGGGGCCCGTTCCGAGCAGTACTTC. Its translation: CASRPRGARSEQYF.

The rearrangement uses TRBV5-8 and TRBJ2-5; 9 bases map to TRBD1. The germline V gene encodes CDR1 SGHTS and CDR2 YDEGEE. This CDR3 has 17 residues. V shed 5 bases and J 5 bases; nucleotides not matched to a gene: 16. The CDR3 sequence: CASRPAVGDRVGETQYF. As DNA, the CDR3 is TGTGCCAGCAGACCTGCAGTTGGGGACAGGGTTGGCGAGACCCAGTACTTC. The full variable domain, its missing parts supplied by reference TRBV5-8 and TRBJ2-5, is EAGVTQSPTHLIKTRGQQATLRCSPISGHTSVYWYQQALGLGLQFLLWYDEGEERNRGNFPPRFSGRQFPNYSSELNVNALELEDSALYLCASRPAVGDRVGETQYFGPGTRLLVL.

The J gene is TRBJ1-5, the V gene TRBV27, with 7 bases that match TRBD1. Germline CDR1 and CDR2: MNHEY and SMNVEV (reference sequence). The CDR3 loop spans 15 amino acids. V lost 8 bases and J lost 5; bases outside the gene matches: 12. CDR3 protein: CASARLTGSHQPQHF. The DNA of the CDR3 is TGTGCCAGCGCCCGCCTGACAGGGAGTCATCAGCCCCAGCATTTT.

The V gene is TRBV2, the J gene TRBJ2-3; 11 bases align to TRBD2. Unmatched junction bases numbered 11, after V lost 9 bases and J lost 9 bases. In germline, CDR1 is SNHLY, CDR2 FYNNEI. CDR3 length: 14 residues. The CDR3 DNA sequence: TGTGCCAGTAGCGGGGGGGCCCGCGGGTCGACGCAGTATTTT. It specifies CASSGGARGSTQYF.